Shown below are 32 T cell receptor beta chains from a single sample sequenced in a study of T cell responses to AZD1222 COVID-19 vaccine. The protocol was immunoSEQ multiplex PCR, while the TCRdb copy is restricted to in-frame clones and leaves out a portion. The sample has more than 100,000 clones; about 90% are singletons. The source was peripheral blood, collected on day 0 of AZD1222 vaccination. These TCRs come from an adult in good health.

The chain recombines TRBV6-2 or TRBV6-3 with TRBJ2-1, with a weak D call TRBD1 (5 bases). V lost 0 bases and J 7 bases, leaving 16 bases between the germline ends. The CDR3 is 16 amino acids. CDR1 and CDR2 from the germline V gene are MNHEY and SVGEGT. As DNA, the CDR3 is TGTGCCAGCAGTTACTCGAGACAGTCCCCAGGTAATGAGCAGTTCTTC. Encoded protein: CASSYSRQSPGNEQFF.

The rearrangement uses TRBV15 and TRBJ2-1; TRBD2 matches at 7 bases. The CDR3 contains 16 residues. Per germline, CDR1 LNHNV and CDR2 YYDKDF (reference sequence). V was clipped by 4 bases and J by 0 bases; unmatched bases: 6. CDR3 amino acids: CATSTSGGSSYNEQFF. The CDR3 region has the DNA TGTGCCACCAGCACCTCTGGCGGGAGCTCCTACAATGAGCAGTTCTTC.

This clone was detected only once. The CDR3 is CSVGETEFYEQYF. CDR3 bases: TGCAGCGTTGGGGAGACGGAATTCTACGAGCAGTACTTC. The chain recombines TRBV29-1 with TRBJ2-7; D might be TRBD2 (5 bases). This CDR3 comprises 13 residues. Trimming removed 4 bases at V and 3 bases at J, with 13 bases between. CDR1 is SQVTM, CDR2 ANQGSEA, per germline.

The J gene is TRBJ2-5, the V gene TRBV7-2; D perhaps matches TRBD2 (5 bases). Germline assignment: CDR1 SGHTA and CDR2 FQGNSA. The CDR3 loop spans 15 amino acids. V shed 7 bases and J shed 5 bases, with 20 bases lying between them. The CDR3 DNA sequence: TGTGCCAGCAATACGTTGGGTCGGGAACGGGAGACCCAGTACTTC. It codes for CASNTLGRERETQYF.

J is TRBJ1-1 and V is TRBV5-1, with D possibly matching TRBD1 (5 bases). This CDR3 has 16 residues. V lost 0 bases and J 0 bases, leaving 12 bases between the germline ends. The germline CDR1 and CDR2 sequences are SGHRS and YFSETQ. The CDR3 DNA follows: TGCGCCAGCAGCTTGGCCTCGGGGCGGATGAACACTGAAGCTTTCTTT. Translation gives CASSLASGRMNTEAFF.

The J gene is TRBJ2-7, the V gene TRBV27; maybe TRBD2 (5 bases). This CDR3 spans 15 amino acids. V dropped 4 bases and J dropped 2 bases, with 15 bases sitting between them. CDR1 is MNHEY, CDR2 SMNVEV, per germline (reference sequence). The CDR3 here is CASSWSGMTPYEQYF. The CDR3 DNA sequence: TGTGCCAGCAGTTGGTCCGGGATGACCCCCTACGAGCAGTACTTC.

The rearrangement joins TRBV28 to TRBJ2-7, with TRBD2 matching 9 bases. The CDR3 extends over 17 amino acids. Trimming took 6 bases from V and 0 from J; bases not matched to a gene: 12. Per germline, CDR1 MDHEN and CDR2 SYDVKM. CDR3 bases: TGTGCCAGCAGACCATGGTGGGAGCGGGAGGTCTCCTACGAGCAGTACTTC. Translating gives CASRPWWEREVSYEQYF.

V and J are TRBV6-6 and TRBJ1-1; D unresolved. The CDR3 is 17 residues long. Trimming left V 5 bases short and J 13 bases short, with 32 bases between. The V gene's germline CDR1 is MNHNY and CDR2 SVGAGI (reference sequence). The CDR3 bases are TGTGCCAGCAGTCCCCTCCCCTTGGAGCTCGAGAAACTGAAGGGTTTCTTT. It codes for CASSPLPLELEKLKGFF.

The CDR3 loop is CASSGRTGVATNEKLFF. The CDR3, as DNA: TGTGCCAGCAGCGGACGAACAGGCGTAGCAACTAATGAAAAACTGTTTTTT. This chain uses TRBV6-4 with TRBJ1-4, with D possibly TRBD1 on 5 matching bases. From germline, CDR1 is MRHNA and CDR2 SNTAGT. V was pared by 6 bases and J by 0 bases, with 17 bases between. The CDR3 contains 17 residues.

The chain links TRBV3-1 (or the pseudogene TRBV3-2) to TRBJ2-2; no clear D. Germline V gives CDR1 LGHDT, CDR2 YNNKEL (reference sequence). The CDR3 runs 12 residues. V shed 2 bases and J shed 2 bases, with 0 bases lying between them. The CDR3 is CASSQNTGELFF. CDR3 sequence (DNA): TGTGCCAGCAGCCAAAACACCGGGGAGCTGTTTTTT.

This chain uses TRBV30 with TRBJ2-2; possibly TRBD1 for D (6 bases). The ends were cut back, 2 bases at V and 8 bases at J, with 9 bases in the middle. Germline V gene lookup returns CDR1 GTSNPN and CDR2 SVGIG (reference sequence). CDR3 length: 12 residues. The CDR3 DNA follows: TGTGCCTGGAGTCAGGGGTTGGGGGAGCTGTTTTTT. Translation gives CAWSQGLGELFF.

V gene TRBV18 combines with J gene TRBJ1-5; TRBD1 might be the D (6 bases). The V and J ends lost 6 bases and 2 bases respectively, with 11 bases between them. CDR1 is KGHSH and CDR2 is LQKENI in the germline V gene. The CDR3 sequence is 14 residues long. The CDR3 nucleotides are TGTGCCAGCTCGCAGGGGTACGGCAATCAGCCCCAGCATTTT. It codes for CASSQGYGNQPQHF.

This clone has just a few counts. The chain combines TRBV14 with TRBJ1-1; 7 bases are shared with TRBD1. V trimming: 4 bases; J trimming: 3 bases; junction bases outside the gene matches: 5. CDR1 SGHDN and CDR2 FVKESK come from the germline V gene. The CDR3 covers 14 residues. The CDR3 spells CASSLTRGHTEAFF. The CDR3 DNA is TGTGCCAGCAGCCTGACGAGGGGGCACACTGAAGCTTTCTTT.

The rearrangement joins TRBV6-2 or TRBV6-3 to TRBJ1-2, with 12 bases fitting TRBD1. CDR3 length: 16 residues. J was trimmed by 4 bases and V by 3 bases; bases with no gene match: 6. Germline CDR1 reads MNHEY; CDR2 reads SVGEGT. This chain's CDR3 is CASSYSGQGAIYGYTF. The CDR3 coding sequence is TGTGCCAGCAGTTATTCGGGACAGGGGGCCATCTATGGCTACACCTTC.

The chain links TRBV11-2 to TRBJ2-1; possibly TRBD2 for D (6 bases). Germline V gives CDR1 SGHAT, CDR2 FQNNGV. Trimming removed 4 bases at V and 10 bases at J, with 20 bases between. The CDR3 runs to 15 residues. DNA for the CDR3: TGTGCCAGCAGCTGGGGGGTAGTTTCGCACTTAGAGCAGTTCTTC. Translation gives CASSWGVVSHLEQFF.

With regard to this clone: At one end, the junction sequence differs from germline, possibly due to a read error. The chain combines TRBV27 with TRBJ2-1; 15 bases align to TRBD2. The CDR3 is 17 residues long. Germline values: CDR1 MNHEY, CDR2 SMNVEV (reference sequence). The CDR3 DNA follows: TGTGCCAGCGACAGAATCGGGACTAGCGGGGGGTCTCAAGGCTCCGTCTTC. Protein: CASDRIGTSGGSQGSVF.

This clone was seen a single time. This chain links TRBV4-1 with TRBJ1-2; 7 nucleotides agree with TRBD1. Germline CDR1 and CDR2: MGHRA and YSYEKL. This CDR3 is built from 15 residues. The trim removed 1 base at V and 7 bases at J, leaving 9 bases unmatched. CDR3 in DNA: TGCGCCAGCAGCCAAGTCGGGGTGACAGGGAGTGGCTACACCTTC. Its protein is CASSQVGVTGSGYTF.

The rearrangement links TRBV3-1 (or the pseudogene TRBV3-2) to TRBJ2-5; 8 bases map to TRBD2. Germline values: CDR1 LGHDT, CDR2 YNNKEL (reference sequence). With 1 base clipped from V and 5 bases from J, the junction kept 9 bases outside the gene matches. This CDR3 is built from 16 residues. This chain's CDR3 is CASSQGAGVGGETQYF. As DNA, the CDR3 is TGTGCCAGCAGCCAAGGAGCGGGGGTGGGAGGGGAGACCCAGTACTTC.

The rearrangement joins TRBV2 to TRBJ1-1; 7 bases are shared with TRBD1. The germline V gene has CDR1 SNHLY and CDR2 FYNNEI. The CDR3 spans 16 residues. The V gene end was trimmed by 7 bases and the J gene end by 1 base; junction bases not matched to a gene: 12. The CDR3 here is CASTLRQGGGNTEAFF. DNA of the CDR3: TGTGCCAGCACCCTAAGACAGGGTGGGGGGAACACTGAAGCTTTCTTT.

This clone was counted once. The J gene is TRBJ2-5, the V gene TRBV28; TRBD1 agrees at 9 bases. V lost 4 bases, J lost 2 bases, and 5 bases stayed unmatched. Germline loops: CDR1 MDHEN, CDR2 SYDVKM. CDR3 length: 15 amino acids. As DNA, the CDR3 is TGTGCCAGCAGTTCACAGGGGGCTGGTCAAGAGACCCAGTACTTC. Its protein product is CASSSQGAGQETQYF.

This sequence joins TRBV19 and TRBJ1-1, with unresolved D. Germline V gene lookup returns CDR1 LNHDA and CDR2 SQIVND (reference sequence). This CDR3 contains 12 residues. V was trimmed by 5 bases and J by 3 bases, leaving 7 bases between them. CDR3 loop: CASSSVDTEAFF. DNA of the CDR3: TGTGCCAGTAGTTCGGTCGACACTGAAGCTTTCTTT.

V gene TRBV14 combines with J gene TRBJ2-3, with 11 positions matching TRBD2. Germline CDR1 and CDR2: SGHDN and FVKESK. V gave up 1 base and J gave up 5 bases; unmatched junction bases: 5. The CDR3 has 16 residues. The CDR3 nucleotides read TGTGCCAGCAGCCAAGTAGCGGGGGGGCTGCGAGATACGCAGTATTTT. It is translated as CASSQVAGGLRDTQYF.

The V and J genes are TRBV28 and TRBJ2-7; the match to TRBD1 covers 9 bases. There are 13 residues in the CDR3. J gave up 2 bases and V 9 bases, and 5 bases lay outside the gene matches. CDR1 is MDHEN, CDR2 SYDVKM, per germline. The CDR3 here is CASTGGGPYEQYF. The CDR3 region has the DNA TGTGCCAGTACAGGGGGCGGGCCCTACGAGCAGTACTTC.

The gene calls are TRBV2 and TRBJ2-1; 11 bases line up with TRBD2. J gave up 7 bases and V 6 bases, and 5 bases lay outside the gene matches. The CDR3 runs 14 residues. The germline gives CDR1 SNHLY, CDR2 FYNNEI. The CDR3 is CASRSPSGGNEQFF. As DNA, the CDR3 is TGTGCCAGCAGGTCTCCTAGCGGGGGGAATGAGCAGTTCTTC.

The chain links TRBV6-6 to TRBJ1-2, with D unclear. V was clipped by 3 bases and J by 6 bases, with 5 bases between them. From germline, CDR1 is MNHNY and CDR2 SVGAGI (reference sequence). The CDR3 extends over 11 amino acids. CDR3 sequence (DNA): TGTGCCAGCAGTTATGTCCATGGCTACACCTTC. It is translated as CASSYVHGYTF.

The rearrangement joins TRBV11-1 to TRBJ2-5, with D possibly matching TRBD2 (6 bases). Trimming removed 5 bases from V and 2 bases from J, with 15 bases in between. The germline CDR1 and CDR2 sequences are SGHAT and FQDESV (reference sequence). This CDR3 contains 15 residues. The CDR3 region is CASSPRTTPQETQYF. The CDR3 coding sequence is TGTGCCAGCAGCCCGCGGACTACTCCTCAAGAGACCCAGTACTTC.

This clone was detected only once. The gene calls are TRBV23-1 and TRBJ1-3; no clear D. TRBV23-1 is annotated as an ORF whose role is uncertain. V dropped 7 bases and J dropped 0 bases, with 19 bases sitting between them. The CDR3 loop spans 17 amino acids. Written as DNA, the CDR3 is TGCGCCAGCAAAAACGGGTACAGCTACTGCTCTGGAAACACCATATATTTT. This sequence encodes CASKNGYSYCSGNTIYF.

The genes are TRBV9 and TRBJ1-2; the match to TRBD1 covers 7 bases. The CDR3 consists of 15 residues. After removal of 1 base from V and 8 bases from J, the junction contained 11 bases not matched to a gene. Germline CDR1 and CDR2: SGDLS and YYNGEE. The CDR3 sequence: CASSVTGQVLGGYTF. Here the CDR3 DNA reads TGTGCCAGCAGCGTAACAGGACAGGTACTAGGGGGCTACACCTTC.

The genes are TRBV11-3 and TRBJ1-2; D is possibly TRBD1 (6 bases). The CDR3 is 14 amino acids. The V end was cut by 1 base, the J end by 2 bases, with 8 bases between. Per the germline V gene, CDR1 is SGHNT and CDR2 is YENEEA. The CDR3 region has the DNA TGTGCCAGCAGCTTAGTGGGACAAAACTATGGCTACACCTTC. Its protein product is CASSLVGQNYGYTF.

The chain employs TRBV18 and TRBJ1-2; unclear D gene. Germline CDR1 reads KGHSH; CDR2 reads LQKENI. There are 13 residues in the CDR3. Trimming shortened V by 2 bases and J by 4 bases, and 8 bases separated the two germline ends. In nucleotides, the CDR3 is TGTGCCAGCTCACCAGAGGGCACCTATGGCTACACCTTC. Translating gives CASSPEGTYGYTF.

The gene calls are TRBV6-2 or TRBV6-3 and TRBJ2-2; no firm D call. With 5 bases removed from V and 6 bases from J, the gap between germline ends came to 4 bases. Germline V gene lookup returns CDR1 MNHEY and CDR2 SVGEGT. The CDR3 has 11 residues. In DNA form, the CDR3 reads TGTGCCAGCAGTAGACCCGGGGAGCTGTTTTTT. Translation gives CASSRPGELFF.

The CDR3 spells CASSPGGSGNTIYF. The CDR3 DNA reads TGTGCCAGCAGCCCAGGGGGATCTGGAAACACCATATATTTT. The J gene is TRBJ1-3, the V gene TRBV7-2; 7 bases are shared with TRBD1. The CDR3 loop spans 14 amino acids. Trimming cost V 5 bases and J 1 base; bases outside gene matches: 2. Germline loops: CDR1 SGHTA, CDR2 FQGNSA.